The text below deals with one TCR beta chain. V trimming: 1 base; J trimming: 7 bases; junction bases outside the gene matches: 8. Germline loops: CDR1 SGHTA, CDR2 FQGNSA. The CDR3 loop spans 15 amino acids. This record comes from a study of blood T cell repertoires in COVID-19. The overall study: The study drew acute and convalescent COVID-19 samples from the United States, Italy and Spain. Sources were T cells, B-cell-depleted T cells, or PBMCs; the material itself was cDNA or gDNA.

Methods used by the authors: Estimated nucleated cell counts came from reference gene primer amplification. The table came from immunoSEQ multiplex PCR; TCRdb's copy has only in-frame clones and leaves some out. From that table come the V and J calls and clone size; the DNA was used to work out D and trimming. The data hold 650,000 to 800,000 clones, with 85% to 90% observed a single time. The chain is built from TRBV7-2 and TRBJ2-7; 9 bases agree with TRBD2. Sequenced input: peripheral blood. The receptor's source is a woman aged 18-29 years with acute or convalescent COVID-19. CDR3 loop: CASSLVGGGVFEQYF. For the CDR3, the DNA is TGTGCCAGCAGCTTAGTGGGCGGGGGGGTTTTTGAGCAGTACTTC. Based on the CDR3 plus reference TRBV7-2 and TRBJ2-7, the full variable domain is GAGVSQSPSNKVTEKGKDVELRCDPISGHTALYWYRQSLGQGLEFLIYFQGNSAPDKSGLPSDRFSAERTGGSVSTLTIQRTQQEDSAVYLCASSLVGGGVFEQYFGPGTRLTVT.